This TCR beta chain comes out of a study of blood T cell repertoires in COVID-19. Study overall: The analysed material was cDNA or gDNA that came from T cells, B-cell-depleted T cells, or PBMCs.

This clone showed up just a few times. Original processing notes: Reference gene primer amplification in the assay estimated nucleated cell counts. Generated by immunoSEQ multiplex PCR, the TCRdb table keeps only in-frame clones and is missing some. For V, J and clone size, that table is used; D and trimming come from the DNA. The sample consists of 90,000 to 150,000 clones, about 79% of them appearing once. CDR3 length: 18 amino acids. The V segment lost 6 bases and the J segment 0 bases; nucleotides outside the gene matches: 10. The germline V gene encodes CDR1 SNHLY and CDR2 FYNNEI. The chain employs TRBV2 and TRBJ2-1; 11 bases align to TRBD2. Material for sequencing was peripheral blood. This TCR derives from a woman of 80 years or more with acute or convalescent COVID-19. This chain's CDR3 is CASRAPRLAGHSYNEQFF. Here the CDR3 DNA reads TGTGCCAGCAGAGCGCCCAGACTAGCGGGGCACTCCTACAATGAGCAGTTCTTC.